This T cell receptor (beta chain) was recorded in a study of molecular identifiers for immune sequencing clone quantification. This clonotype was counted at least ten times. Trimming took off 2 bases at V and 4 bases at J, with 7 bases between the two ends. The CDR3 has 12 residues. CDR1 is GTSNPN and CDR2 is SVGIG in the germline V gene (reference sequence). Methods described previously, with TCR primers listed, were used for bulk TCR libraries. TCRdb ran MiXCR on the PCR reads and lists one entry per CDR3 protein. The data hold fewer than 45,000 distinct CDR3 sequences, with approximately 22% observed a single time.

Material: naive CD8+ T cells from blood, with Jurkat cell RNA spiked in. Subset described: FACS-sorted CD8+CD4-CCR7+CD45RA+ naive T cells. The gene calls are TRBV30 and TRBJ2-3; the D is unclear. This TCR came from a human donor in good health. Some libraries in this study had Jurkat cell RNA spiked in. CDR3 sequence: CAWSRLSDTQYF. CDR3 DNA sequence: TGTGCCTGGAGTCGGCTTTCAGATACGCAGTATTTT.